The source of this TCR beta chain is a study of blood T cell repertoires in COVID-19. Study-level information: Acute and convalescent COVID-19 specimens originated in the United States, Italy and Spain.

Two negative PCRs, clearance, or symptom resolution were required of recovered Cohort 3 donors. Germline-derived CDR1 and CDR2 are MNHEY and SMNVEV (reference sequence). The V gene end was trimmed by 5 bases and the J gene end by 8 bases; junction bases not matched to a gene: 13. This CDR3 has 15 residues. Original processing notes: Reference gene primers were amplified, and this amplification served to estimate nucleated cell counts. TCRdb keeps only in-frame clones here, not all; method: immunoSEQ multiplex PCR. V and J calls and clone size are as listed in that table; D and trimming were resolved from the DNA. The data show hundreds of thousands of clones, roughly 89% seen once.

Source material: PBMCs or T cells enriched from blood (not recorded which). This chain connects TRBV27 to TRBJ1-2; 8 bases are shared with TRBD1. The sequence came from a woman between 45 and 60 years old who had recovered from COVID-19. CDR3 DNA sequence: TGTGCCAGCAGTCCCCGGACAGGGTTATCCTACGGCTACACCTTC. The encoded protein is CASSPRTGLSYGYTF.